This is a list of T cell receptor beta chains from one sample in a study of shared clonotypes between healthy human individuals. Sequencing was performed with immunoSEQ multiplex PCR; in TCRdb, only in-frame clones are kept and a portion is missing. There are 2 million or so clones in the sample; 85% to 95% occur only once, and around 0.13% lies in the top ten. The sequenced material came from naive CD4+ T cells sorted from blood. The receptors here all came from a man aged 18 to 30 in good health. The CDR3 runs from the conserved cysteine through the conserved F or W. The D gene is left open where the match is weak. Clone size is given for some rows only: seen once, a few or many times, or a class if the clone is expanded.

>13|TRBV18|.|TRBJ1-1|.
TGTGCCAGCTCACCAGTTGAGAGGGGTGAAGCTTTCTTT
CASSPVERGEAFF
>14|TRBV5-1|TRBD1|TRBJ1-6|.
TGCGCCAGCAGCGTCGACAGGGGGTATTCACCCCTCCACTTT
CASSVDRGYSPLHF
>21|TRBV4-1|TRBD2|TRBJ2-3|.
TGCGCCAGCAGCCAGCCCAGGGAGACTAGCGGGATAGTGATCCTCACAGATACGCAGTATTTT
CASSQPRETSGIVILTDTQYF
>15|TRBV10-3|.|TRBJ1-5|.
TGTGCCAGCAGTGACTGGGGTAGAAGCAATCAGCCCCAGCATTTT
CASSDWGRSNQPQHF
>13|TRBV25-1|TRBD1|TRBJ1-2|.
TGTGCCACCGGGACAGGGACTAACTATGGCTACACCTTC
CATGTGTNYGYTF
>11|TRBV14|.|TRBJ2-5|once
TGTGCCAGCAGCCAAGATAGGGCGAAGTACTTC
CASSQDRAKYF
>15|TRBV6-5|TRBD1|TRBJ2-5|.
TGTGCCAGCAGTAGGGACAGCTTTTTCCAAGAGACCCAGTACTTC
CASSRDSFFQETQYF
>15|TRBV5-1|.|TRBJ2-7|.
TGCGCCAGCAGCTTTAATCCAGACGGAACCTACGAGCAGTACTTC
CASSFNPDGTYEQYF
>17|TRBV5-5|TRBD2|TRBJ2-1|once
TGTGCCAGCCAGATCCGCACCGGGACTAGCGATTACAATGAGCAGTTCTTC
CASQIRTGTSDYNEQFF
>16|TRBV5-4|.|TRBJ2-2|.
TGTGCCAGCAGTTTTGGCGAGACAGTCCCTTTAGGGGAGCTGTTTTTT
CASSFGETVPLGELFF
>15|TRBV7-9|TRBD1|TRBJ1-2|once
TGTGCCAGCAGCCCCCTAACGACAGGGGTTAGTGGCTACACCTTC
CASSPLTTGVSGYTF
>14|TRBV2|.|TRBJ2-7|.
TGTGCCAGCAGCGGGACTTCCCTTACCTACGAGCAGTACTTC
CASSGTSLTYEQYF
>16|TRBV10-2|TRBD2|TRBJ2-7|.
TGCGCCAGCAGTCGACAAAGAGCGGGAGGGGTCAACGAGCAGTACTTC
CASSRQRAGGVNEQYF